This T cell receptor (beta chain) was observed in a study of cytomegalovirus exposure and HLA in healthy donors. General study points: There were some public TCRs occurring in many donors, but most TCR sequences were rare. It was approximately 170 TCR beta chains that were listed as cytomegalovirus-associated. The tendency of first-cohort TCR clusters to co-occur in the 90 to 150 validation repertoires emerged from a later analysis.

The approximately 130-subject validation cohort, separate from the approximately 630-subject first cohort, included the donors. As concerns this clone: The target antigen is unknown.

TCRdb's copy holds only in-frame clones and misses some; the assay was immunoSEQ multiplex PCR. The table records tens of thousands of clones, around 94% of them present only once. The CDR3 has 12 residues. The V gene's germline CDR1 is SGHVS and CDR2 FQNEAQ. V lost 5 bases, J lost 1 base, and 5 bases lay in between. The TCR comes from a man younger than 30 in good health and CMV-seronegative. V gene TRBV7-8 combines with J gene TRBJ2-5, with D hard to call. Sequencing was carried out using PBMCs. The CDR3 sequence is CASSASQETQYF. In DNA, the CDR3 is TGTGCCAGCAGCGCCAGCCAAGAGACCCAGTACTTC.